The clone carrying this T cell receptor beta chain was counted a single time. Its antigen is not known. The entry originates in a study of T cell responses to AZD1222 COVID-19 vaccine. General study points: Donors were chiefly white British, with a greater number of females, and clonal diversity was perhaps underestimated.

V lost 0 bases to trimming and J lost 7 bases, with 16 bases between them. Germline V lookup: CDR1 GTSNPN, CDR2 SVGIG (reference sequence). CDR3 size: 15 residues. Sequencing was performed with immunoSEQ multiplex PCR; in TCRdb, only in-frame clones are kept and a portion is missing. The sample carries more than 50,000 clones, 79% recorded once. This TCR derives from an adult in good health. Sequenced here: peripheral blood, sampled on day 0 of MenACWY control vaccination. The genes are TRBV30 and TRBJ2-1; possibly TRBD1 for D (6 bases). The CDR3 DNA sequence: TGTGCCTGGAGTGTACCGGGACACTCAGGGAATGAGCAGTTCTTC. Translating gives CAWSVPGHSGNEQFF.